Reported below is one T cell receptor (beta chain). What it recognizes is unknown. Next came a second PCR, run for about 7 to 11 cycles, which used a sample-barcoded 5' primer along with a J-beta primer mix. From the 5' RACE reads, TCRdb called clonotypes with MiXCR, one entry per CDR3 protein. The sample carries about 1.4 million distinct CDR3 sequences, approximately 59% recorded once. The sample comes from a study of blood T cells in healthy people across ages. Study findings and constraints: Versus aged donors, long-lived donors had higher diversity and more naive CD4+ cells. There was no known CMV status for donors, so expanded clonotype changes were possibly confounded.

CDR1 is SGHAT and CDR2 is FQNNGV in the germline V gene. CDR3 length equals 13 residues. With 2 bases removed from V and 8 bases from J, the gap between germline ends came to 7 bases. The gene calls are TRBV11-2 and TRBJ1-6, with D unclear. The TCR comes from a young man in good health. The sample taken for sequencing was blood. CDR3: CASSLRVDSPLHF. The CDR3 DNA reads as TGTGCCAGCAGCTTACGTGTGGATTCACCCCTCCACTTT.